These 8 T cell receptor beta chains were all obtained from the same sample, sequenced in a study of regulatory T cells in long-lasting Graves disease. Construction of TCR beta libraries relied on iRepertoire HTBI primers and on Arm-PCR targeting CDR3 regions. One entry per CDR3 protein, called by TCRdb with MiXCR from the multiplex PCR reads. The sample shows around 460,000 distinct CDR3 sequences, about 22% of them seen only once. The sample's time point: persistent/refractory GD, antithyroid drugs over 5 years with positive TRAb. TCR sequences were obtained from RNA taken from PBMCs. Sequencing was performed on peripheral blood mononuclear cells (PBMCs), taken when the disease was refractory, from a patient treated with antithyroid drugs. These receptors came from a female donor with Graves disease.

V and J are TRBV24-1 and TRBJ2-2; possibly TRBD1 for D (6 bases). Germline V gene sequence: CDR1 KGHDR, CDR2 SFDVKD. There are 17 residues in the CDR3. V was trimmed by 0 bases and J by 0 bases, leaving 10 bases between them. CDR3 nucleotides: TGTGCCACCAGTGATTTGCGGGCAGGGGCGAACACCGGGGAGCTGTTTTTT. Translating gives CATSDLRAGANTGELFF.

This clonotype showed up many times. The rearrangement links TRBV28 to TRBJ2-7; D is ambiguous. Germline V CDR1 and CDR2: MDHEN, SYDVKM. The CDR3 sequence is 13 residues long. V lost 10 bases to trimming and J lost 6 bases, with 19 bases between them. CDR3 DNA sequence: TGTGCCATCAAGCAGGCAGGTATAGCCGAGCAGTACTTC. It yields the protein CAIKQAGIAEQYF.

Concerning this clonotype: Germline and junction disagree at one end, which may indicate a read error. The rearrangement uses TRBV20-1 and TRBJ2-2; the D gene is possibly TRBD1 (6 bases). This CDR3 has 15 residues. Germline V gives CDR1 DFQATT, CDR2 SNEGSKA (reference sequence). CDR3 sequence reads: CSSRKDSFSAGELFF. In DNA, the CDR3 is TGCAGTTCTAGAAAGGACAGTTTCTCGGCCGGGGAGCTGTTTTTT.

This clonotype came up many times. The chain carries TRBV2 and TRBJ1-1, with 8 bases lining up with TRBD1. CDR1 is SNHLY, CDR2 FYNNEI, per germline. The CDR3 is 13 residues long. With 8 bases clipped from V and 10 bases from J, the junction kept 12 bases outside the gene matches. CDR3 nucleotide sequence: TGTGCCAGCCGGACAGGGTGGTCTCGGGGAGCTTTCTTT. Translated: CASRTGWSRGAFF.

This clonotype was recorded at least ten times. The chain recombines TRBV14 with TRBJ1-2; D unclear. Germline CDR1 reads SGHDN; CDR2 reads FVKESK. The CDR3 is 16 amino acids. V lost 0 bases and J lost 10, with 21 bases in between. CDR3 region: CASSQDRLRRVRNYTF. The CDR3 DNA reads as TGTGCCAGCAGCCAAGATCGGTTAAGGAGAGTTCGGAACTACACCTTC.

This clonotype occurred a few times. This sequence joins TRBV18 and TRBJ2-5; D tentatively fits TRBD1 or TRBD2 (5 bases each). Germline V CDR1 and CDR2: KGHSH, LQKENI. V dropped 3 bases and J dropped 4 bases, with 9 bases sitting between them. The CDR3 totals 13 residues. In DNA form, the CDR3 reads TGTGCCAGCTCACCGGGGGAGACAGAGACCCAGTACTTC. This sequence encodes CASSPGETETQYF.

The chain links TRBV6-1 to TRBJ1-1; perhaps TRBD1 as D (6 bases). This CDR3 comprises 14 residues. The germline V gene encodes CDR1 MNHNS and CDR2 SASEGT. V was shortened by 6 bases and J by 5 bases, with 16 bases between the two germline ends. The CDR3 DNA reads TGTGCCAGCAGAATACAGGGATCGGGTACTGAAGCTTTCTTT. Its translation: CASRIQGSGTEAFF.

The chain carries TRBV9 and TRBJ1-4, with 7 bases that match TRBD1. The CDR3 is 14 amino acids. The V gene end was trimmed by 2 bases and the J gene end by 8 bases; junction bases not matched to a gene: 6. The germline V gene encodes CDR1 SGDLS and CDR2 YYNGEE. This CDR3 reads CASSVEGGNEKLFF. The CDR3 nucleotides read TGTGCCAGCAGCGTTGAAGGGGGCAACGAAAAACTGTTTTTT.